The sequence of this TCR beta chain was determined in a study of cytomegalovirus exposure and HLA in healthy donors. Amplification used 60 Vbeta primers and 13 Jbeta primers. Using immunoSEQ multiplex PCR, the repertoire was profiled, and TCRdb retains in-frame clones only, with some absent. The sample has some 130,000 clones, roughly four fifths seen once; the top ten hold roughly 3.1%. The germline gives CDR1 MGHRA, CDR2 YSYEKL. This CDR3 has 15 amino acids. Deletions cut 1 base from V and 4 bases from J, with 13 bases between. The sample comprised PBMCs. The receptor was isolated from a woman aged 25-40 years in good health and CMV-seropositive. The chain links TRBV4-1 to TRBJ1-1; no clear D. The CDR3 bases are TGCGCCAGCAGCCAAGGACCAACAGTTCTCACTGAAGCTTTCTTT. Encoded protein: CASSQGPTVLTEAFF.